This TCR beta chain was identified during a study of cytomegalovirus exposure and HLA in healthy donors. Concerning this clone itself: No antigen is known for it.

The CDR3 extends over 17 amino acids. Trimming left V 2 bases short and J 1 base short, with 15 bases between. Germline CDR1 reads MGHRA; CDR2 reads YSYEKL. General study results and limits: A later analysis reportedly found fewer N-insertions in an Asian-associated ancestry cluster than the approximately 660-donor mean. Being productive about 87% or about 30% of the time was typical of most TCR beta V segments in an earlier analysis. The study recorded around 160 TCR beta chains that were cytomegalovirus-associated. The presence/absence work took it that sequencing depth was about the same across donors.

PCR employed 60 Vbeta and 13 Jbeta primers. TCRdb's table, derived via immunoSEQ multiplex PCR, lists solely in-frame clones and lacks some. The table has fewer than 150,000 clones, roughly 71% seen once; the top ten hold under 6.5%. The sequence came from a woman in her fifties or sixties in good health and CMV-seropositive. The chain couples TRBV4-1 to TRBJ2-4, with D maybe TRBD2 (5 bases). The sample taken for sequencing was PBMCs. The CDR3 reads CASSQSPGFAAKNIQYF. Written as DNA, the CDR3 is TGCGCCAGCAGCCAATCTCCGGGGTTCGCGGCCAAAAACATTCAGTACTTC.